This T cell receptor (beta chain) was recovered during a study of T-cell memory formation after mild COVID-19. Overall study results and limits: Cross-reactive memory seemingly joined, as some responding clones were found in pre-infection memory.

Each CDR3 protein gets one entry after TCRdb re-called the 5' RACE reads with MiXCR. Here the sample spans 430,000 or so distinct CDR3 sequences, around 27% being singletons. The CDR3 runs to 17 residues. The V segment lost 2 bases and the J segment 3 bases; nucleotides outside the gene matches: 11. Germline loops: CDR1 MNHNY, CDR2 SVGAGI (reference sequence). Worth noting for this clonotype: The target antigen is unknown.

The rearrangement links TRBV6-6 to TRBJ2-7; 9 nucleotides agree with TRBD1. This TCR came from an adult woman who had mild COVID-19 (a few samples of this study predate the infection). Cell type and time point are not known. The sample comprised PBMCs or a T cell subset sorted from them (not recorded which). CDR3 loop: CASSYQFLRDRDYEQYF. CDR3 coding DNA: TGTGCCAGCAGTTACCAGTTTTTGCGGGACAGGGACTACGAGCAGTACTTC.